This is a list of T cell receptor beta chains from one sample in a study of Ad26.COV2.S vaccination and SARS-CoV-2 variants. Assay used: immunoSEQ multiplex PCR; TCRdb lists only in-frame clones, some missing. The sample lists roughly 700,000 clones, roughly nine tenths occurring once. Here the sequenced sample was peripheral blood, taken in a trial of Ad26.COV2.S vaccine versus placebo. All receptors come from a person aged 18-65 years who received the Ad26.COV2.S COVID-19 vaccine or a placebo. Each CDR3 is given with its conserved first and last residue. The order of the fields is CDR3 length, V gene, D gene, clone size, J gene, CDR3 protein, CDR3 DNA. The D gene is left open where the match is weak. The size entry is marked missing in some rows and otherwise reads once, few, many or a size class.

>16|TRBV3-1/TRBV3-2|.|.|TRBJ1-6
CASSQSPGALNSPLHF
TGTGCCAGCAGCCAATCCCCGGGGGCCCTTAATTCACCCCTCCACTTT
>15|TRBV7-9|.|.|TRBJ2-7
CASSSRRDPAYEQYF
TGTGCCAGCAGCTCCCGACGGGACCCTGCCTACGAGCAGTACTTC
>14|TRBV18|.|.|TRBJ1-5
CASSPFYSNQPQHF
TGTGCCAGCTCACCCTTCTATAGCAATCAGCCCCAGCATTTT
>14|TRBV11-2|.|.|TRBJ1-2
CASSPDRDTGGYTF
TGTGCCAGCAGCCCCGACCGGGACACGGGTGGCTACACCTTC
>14|TRBV27|.|.|TRBJ2-7
CASSFLGGELEQYF
TGTGCCAGCAGTTTCCTCGGCGGGGAGCTTGAGCAGTACTTC
>17|TRBV24-1|.|.|TRBJ1-6
CATSDPALAELNSPLHF
TGTGCCACCAGTGATCCAGCTCTAGCAGAACTAAATTCACCCCTCCACTTT
>15|TRBV27|TRBD1|.|TRBJ2-5
CASSRRQGTQETQYF
TGTGCCAGCAGCCGAAGACAGGGGACCCAAGAGACCCAGTACTTC
>17|TRBV5-6|.|.|TRBJ1-2
CASSLPARRELAYGYTF
TGTGCCAGCAGCTTGCCTGCCCGGAGGGAGCTCGCCTATGGCTACACCTTC
>12|TRBV27|.|.|TRBJ2-3
CASSLGGDTQYF
TGTGCCAGCAGTTTAGGGGGGGATACGCAGTATTTT
>14|TRBV6-5|TRBD2|.|TRBJ2-7
CASSLGLAGGEQYF
TGTGCCAGCAGCCTGGGACTAGCGGGAGGCGAGCAGTACTTC
>15|TRBV19|TRBD1|few|TRBJ2-7
CASSDRGQGLEEQYF
TGTGCCAGTAGTGATCGGGGACAGGGTCTAGAGGAGCAGTACTTC
>12|TRBV24-1|.|once|TRBJ2-3
CATSEVGPTQYF
TGTGCCACCTCCGAGGTCGGACCTACGCAGTATTTT
>14|TRBV6-2/TRBV6-3|.|.|TRBJ1-5
CASSYMGGNQPQHF
TGTGCCAGCAGTTACATGGGAGGCAATCAGCCCCAGCATTTT
>15|TRBV18|.|.|TRBJ2-4
CASSPRTSTQNIQYF
TGTGCCAGCTCACCAAGAACTAGTACCCAAAACATTCAGTACTTC
>17|TRBV6-6|TRBD1|.|TRBJ1-4
CASSRSTGAGGNEKLFF
TGTGCCAGCAGTCGGTCGACAGGGGCGGGAGGAAATGAAAAACTGTTTTTT
>14|TRBV9|.|.|TRBJ1-6
CASSVWGASSPLHF
TGTGCCAGCAGCGTATGGGGCGCCAGTTCACCCCTCCACTTT
>15|TRBV6-5|TRBD1|once|TRBJ2-1
CASSYSGQGLNEQFF
TGTGCCAGCAGTTACTCCGGACAGGGATTGAATGAGCAGTTCTTC
>13|TRBV7-8|.|.|TRBJ1-5
CASTYGGDQPQHF
TGTGCCAGCACCTATGGGGGTGATCAGCCCCAGCATTTT
>13|TRBV29-1|.|.|TRBJ1-1
CSVDEGKNTEAFF
TGCAGCGTTGACGAAGGGAAGAACACTGAAGCTTTCTTT
>15|TRBV7-2|TRBD2|.|TRBJ2-3
CASSTRLAGVDTQYF
TGTGCCAGCAGCACCCGACTAGCGGGAGTAGATACGCAGTATTTT
>13|TRBV5-1|.|.|TRBJ2-3
CASSPEAPDTQYF
TGCGCCAGCAGCCCGGAGGCCCCAGATACGCAGTATTTT
>14|TRBV5-1|.|.|TRBJ2-7
CASSLGPEAGEQYF
TGCGCCAGCAGCTTGGGACCCGAGGCGGGCGAGCAGTACTTC
>12|TRBV7-2|.|.|TRBJ2-3
CASSTAGYTQYF
TGTGCCAGCAGCACGGCGGGGTATACGCAGTATTTT
>14|TRBV4-2|.|.|TRBJ2-7
CASSQDEGRLEQYF
TGTGCCAGCAGCCAAGATGAGGGACGGCTCGAGCAGTACTTC
>15|TRBV18|TRBD1|.|TRBJ2-7
CASSSTGKTAYEQYF
TGTGCCAGCTCATCGACAGGGAAAACGGCCTACGAGCAGTACTTC
>15|TRBV10-1|TRBD2|few|TRBJ2-7
CASSTWTSGRYEQYF
TGCGCCAGCAGTACCTGGACTAGCGGGAGATACGAGCAGTACTTC
>15|TRBV18|TRBD2|.|TRBJ2-7
CASSPGLAGVAEQYF
TGTGCCAGCTCACCAGGACTAGCGGGAGTTGCCGAGCAGTACTTC
>13|TRBV24-1|.|.|TRBJ2-3
CATSGLGPDTQYF
TGTGCCACCAGTGGCTTAGGGCCCGATACGCAGTATTTT
>14|TRBV7-9|.|once|TRBJ1-1
CASSNLGPRTEAFF
TGTGCCAGCAGCAACCTGGGGCCGAGGACTGAAGCTTTCTTT
>14|TRBV7-2|TRBD2|.|TRBJ2-5
CASSLGLARETQYF
TGTGCCAGCAGCTTGGGACTAGCGAGAGAGACCCAGTACTTC
>16|TRBV4-2|TRBD1|.|TRBJ1-2
CASSQGPGQGEYGYTF
TGTGCCAGCAGCCAAGGCCCGGGACAGGGGGAGTATGGCTACACCTTC
>14|TRBV5-1|.|.|TRBJ1-3
CASSLESSGNTIYF
TGCGCCAGCAGCTTGGAAAGTTCGGGAAACACCATATATTTT
>15|TRBV6-4|.|.|TRBJ2-3
CASSEPRGGTDTQYF
TGTGCCAGCAGTGAGCCCCGCGGCGGGACAGATACGCAGTATTTT
>16|TRBV27|.|.|TRBJ1-1
CASSLRGGQANTEAFF
TGTGCCAGCAGTTTAAGGGGGGGGCAGGCGAACACTGAAGCTTTCTTT
>15|TRBV5-8|TRBD2|.|TRBJ2-1
CASSRGTSGGIGQFF
TGTGCCAGCAGCAGAGGGACTAGCGGGGGGATTGGGCAGTTCTTC
>15|TRBV5-1|.|once|TRBJ1-1
CASSLASSWPDEAFF
TGCGCCAGCAGCTTGGCCAGTTCCTGGCCAGATGAAGCTTTCTTT
>15|TRBV4-3|.|.|TRBJ1-4
CASSQRRDQGEKLFF
TGCGCCAGCAGCCAACGGCGCGATCAGGGTGAAAAACTGTTTTTT
>18|TRBV3-1/TRBV3-2|.|.|TRBJ1-1
CASSRKPGRGGEDGEAFF
TGTGCCAGCAGCCGTAAACCGGGTCGGGGAGGTGAAGACGGTGAAGCTTTCTTT
>17|TRBV11-3|TRBD1|.|TRBJ2-1
CASSLTRGQGGRNEQFF
TGTGCCAGCAGCTTAACTCGGGGACAGGGGGGTCGGAATGAGCAGTTCTTC
>14|TRBV18|.|.|TRBJ1-2
CASSPGDSIYGYTF
TGTGCCAGCTCTCCCGGGGACTCCATCTATGGCTACACCTTC
>14|TRBV10-3|.|.|TRBJ1-2
CAISDFRENAGYTF
TGTGCCATCAGTGATTTCAGGGAAAACGCTGGCTACACCTTC
>13|TRBV2|TRBD1|.|TRBJ2-7
CASYRDSSYEQYF
TGTGCCAGCTACCGGGACAGCTCCTACGAGCAGTACTTC
>14|TRBV10-3|.|.|TRBJ1-5
CAIGGTPSNQPQHF
TGTGCCATCGGTGGGACACCAAGTAATCAGCCCCAGCATTTT
>14|TRBV19|TRBD2|.|TRBJ2-5
CASSRGLAAETQYF
TGTGCCAGTAGCCGTGGACTAGCGGCAGAGACCCAGTACTTC
>13|TRBV19|.|.|TRBJ2-7
CASSTRSQYEQYF
TGTGCCAGTAGTACTAGAAGCCAATACGAGCAGTACTTC
>12|TRBV18|.|.|TRBJ2-5
CASSRVQETQYF
TGTGCCAGCTCCAGGGTCCAAGAGACCCAGTACTTC
>16|TRBV9|.|.|TRBJ2-1
CASSASGSTAYNEQFF
TGTGCCAGCAGCGCCTCGGGTAGCACCGCCTACAATGAGCAGTTCTTC
>12|TRBV19|.|.|TRBJ1-1
CASIWSPTEAFF
TGTGCCAGTATTTGGTCACCCACTGAAGCTTTCTTT
>18|TRBV27|TRBD1|.|TRBJ1-2
CASSLSGDRGTLDYGYTF
TGTGCCAGCAGTTTATCGGGGGACAGGGGGACTTTAGACTATGGCTACACCTTC
>15|TRBV6-5|.|.|TRBJ1-2
CASSYEDSGLLGYTF
TGTGCCAGCAGTTACGAGGACTCAGGTCTCCTTGGCTACACCTTC
>12|TRBV11-2|.|once|TRBJ1-1
CASSRRGLAAFF
TGTGCCAGCAGCCGCAGGGGCCTGGCAGCTTTCTTT
>15|TRBV21-1|.|.|TRBJ2-7
CASSKFFFRGREQYF
TGTGCCAGCAGCAAATTCTTCTTCAGGGGGCGAGAGCAGTACTTC
>13|TRBV24-1|.|.|TRBJ2-7
CATSRGASYEQYF
TGTGCCACCAGTAGAGGAGCTAGCTACGAGCAGTACTTC
>17|TRBV28|TRBD1|.|TRBJ2-2
CASTLSLNRGGTGELFF
TGTGCCAGCACTCTTTCCCTCAACAGGGGTGGAACCGGGGAGCTGTTTTTT
>13|TRBV10-3|.|.|TRBJ2-5
CAIRAGTQETQYF
TGTGCCATCAGGGCCGGGACACAAGAGACCCAGTACTTC
>15|TRBV7-6|TRBD1|.|TRBJ1-5
CASSPLTGVNQPQHF
TGTGCCAGCAGCCCCTTAACAGGGGTCAATCAGCCCCAGCATTTT
>14|TRBV9|TRBD2|once|TRBJ2-7
CASSPSGEAREQYF
TGTGCCAGCAGCCCTAGCGGGGAAGCTCGCGAGCAGTACTTC